This is a list of T cell receptor beta chains from one sample in a study of OX40 agonist ivuxolimab in advanced cancers. Generated by immunoSEQ multiplex PCR, the TCRdb table keeps only in-frame clones and is missing some. The table has fewer than 50,000 clones, about 87% seen once. The material sequenced was CD4+ or CD8+ T cells sorted from blood, taken in a trial of the OX40 agonist ivuxolimab. Receptors were obtained from an adult with an advanced solid tumor such as melanoma, head and neck, liver or kidney cancer. Each CDR3 is given without its conserved first and last residue. D genes are given only for firm matches.

TRBJ2-7	TRBV9	TRBD2	ASSVGEGYREQY
TRBJ2-3	TRBV11-3	TRBD1	ASSLGTGGTTDTQY
TRBJ2-3	TRBV11-3	.	ASSLGGDTQY
TRBJ2-7	TRBV6-1	TRBD2	ASNVAGVGDEQY
TRBJ1-2	TRBV25-1	.	ASSELGGDGYT
TRBJ2-3	TRBV5-4	.	ASSSQVGASTDTQY
TRBJ1-1	TRBV7-2	.	ASSGGPAEAF
TRBJ2-5	TRBV5-1	TRBD1	ASSLGTGVRETQY
TRBJ2-5	TRBV5-4	.	ASSGSETQY
TRBJ1-2	TRBV7-3	.	ASSLVRQGGYT
TRBJ2-2	TRBV6-5	.	ASSRQVGTGELF
TRBJ2-5	TRBV18	.	ASSLSGQGETQY
TRBJ2-5	TRBV6-1	.	ASRLQETQY
TRBJ2-2	TRBV5-1	.	ASSLGDYTGELF
TRBJ2-2	TRBV19	.	ASSGQNTGELF
TRBJ2-2	TRBV2	.	ASRGTGELF
TRBJ2-1	TRBV6-5	TRBD2	ASRRGTSGFEF
TRBJ2-3	TRBV7-3	.	ASSLMAGSDTQY
TRBJ2-1	TRBV5-4	TRBD2	ASSLDGASGYNEQF
TRBJ2-1	TRBV6-4	TRBD2	ASTQRAGGQYNEQF
TRBJ1-1	TRBV29-1	.	SVASGNTEAF
TRBJ2-7	TRBV7-3	TRBD2	ASSLAGGYEQY
TRBJ2-1	TRBV19	.	ASSNVNEQF
TRBJ1-2	TRBV9	TRBD1	ASSTRGGHYGYT
TRBJ2-6	TRBV7-6	.	ASSPEVTGANVLT
.	TRBV7-9	.	ASSRGGQSSYEQY
TRBJ2-7	TRBV19	TRBD2	ASSVPSGPTYEQY
TRBJ2-1	TRBV6-6	.	ASSYREGGGGQF
TRBJ1-1	TRBV11-2	.	ASSSGHHPKEAF
TRBJ1-4	TRBV6-1	TRBD1	ASSNRQGEEKLF
TRBJ2-6	TRBV4-1	.	ASSQDTPTGANVPT
TRBJ1-2	TRBV5-4	.	ASSLDYYGYT
TRBJ2-3	TRBV14	.	ASSPLGRVGTDTQY
TRBJ1-6	TRBV5-1	TRBD1	ASSWDRENSPLH
TRBJ2-5	TRBV5-1	TRBD2	ASSLALAGAGETQY
TRBJ2-2	TRBV5-5	TRBD2	ASSLARVAGVSTGELF
TRBJ1-2	TRBV30	.	AWSPGDIYGYT